The text below deals with one T cell receptor beta chain. Its matching antigen is unknown. This sample is part of a study of T cells expressing NK-cell markers. Study-level information: Serological testing identified most of the eight sequenced donors as HCMV-seropositive and one as seronegative. Whole-study results and caveats: The study found these clonotypes also leading the CD3+CD56-NKG2C+ fraction in four donors.

This CDR3 has 15 amino acids. The germline V gene encodes CDR1 SGHRS and CDR2 YFSETQ. TCRdb reprocessed the 5' RACE reads and keeps a single row for each CDR3 protein, giving no DNA. The listing contains 120,000 to 150,000 distinct CDR3 sequences. The sample comprised blood T cells: a sorted CD56 or NKG2C T cell subset, CD4+ or CD8+ T cells, or bulk PBMC T cells (not recorded which). The sequence derives from a man aged 18 to 29 in good health. V usage is TRBV5-1 and J usage is TRBJ2-5; TCRdb reports TRBD1, a call that lacks DNA to check it against. The CDR3 region is CASSLVLGEQETQYF.